Detailed here is one TCR beta chain. Its antigen is as yet unknown. This record comes from a study of CD8 T cells in ankylosing spondylitis. CDR3 length: 12 amino acids. Germline V gene data show CDR1 as SEHNR and CDR2 as FQNEAQ (reference sequence). The J segment lost 13 bases and the V segment lost 1 base, leaving 6 bases of the junction unmatched. Whole-study findings and limits: Matched ankylosing spondylitis synovial fluid reportedly contained a significantly enriched population of disease-linked clones. Seven to nine highly homologous variants made up a TCR beta motif, and this motif appeared characteristic of ankylosing spondylitis blood. Relatively scarce in peripheral blood, disease-linked clones were CD8+. Previous work reported some of these motif variants in the synovial fluid and blood of reactive arthritis.

Construction of TCR beta libraries was performed using quantitative 5'-RACE with molecular barcodes. TCRdb re-called the 5' RACE reads through MiXCR, storing one row per CDR3 protein. The sample records almost 400,000 distinct CDR3 sequences, around 20% being singletons. The TCR sequence derives from a male donor with ankylosing spondylitis. The sample comprised blood, either unsorted or a sorted T cell fraction (not recorded which). The gene calls are TRBV7-9 and TRBJ1-1; 7 bases match TRBD1. CDR3 residues: CASSLDEGAVFF. The DNA for the CDR3 is TGTGCCAGCAGCTTAGACGAGGGGGCAGTTTTCTTT.